This T cell receptor beta chain originates from a study of T cell responses to AZD1222 COVID-19 vaccine. The protocol was immunoSEQ multiplex PCR, while the TCRdb copy is restricted to in-frame clones and leaves out a portion. This sample has about 140,000 clones; approximately 94% occur once, and the top ten carry about 9%. Germline V gives CDR1 KGHSH, CDR2 LQKENI. The trim removed 6 bases at V and 2 bases at J, leaving 4 bases unmatched. The CDR3 is 13 amino acids. The rearrangement links TRBV18 to TRBJ2-7; 7 bases map to TRBD1. The source of this sequence is an adult in good health. The material sequenced was peripheral blood, taken on day 0 of AZD1222 vaccination. Here the CDR3 DNA reads TGTGCCAGCTCGTCGGGACAGACCTACGAGCAGTACTTC. Its protein is CASSSGQTYEQYF. Full variable domain (remainder filled in from reference TRBV18 and TRBJ2-7): NAGVMQNPRHLVRRRGQEARLRCSPMKGHSHVYWYRQLPEEGLKFMVYLQKENIIDESGMPKERFSAEFPKEGPSILRIQQVVRGDSAAYFCASSSGQTYEQYFGPGTRLTVT.